The 24 T cell receptor beta chains reported below all come from one sample, sequenced in a study of cytomegalovirus exposure and HLA in healthy donors (dated by TCRdb to about 2017). The library was built by means of the immunoSEQ multiplex PCR assay. Not all clones reach the TCRdb copy of this immuneACCESS table, which keeps in-frame sequences only. Checked studies attribute under half of the gap to unresolved V genes and leave the rest unexplained. The sample table records 100,000 to 150,000 clones; around 94% of these occur just once. Less than 1.5% of the sample comes from the top ten. The sequencing sample was made of PBMCs. The receptors were sampled from a woman aged 18-35 years in good health and CMV-seronegative.

The chain uses TRBV30 and TRBJ2-5; possible D gene TRBD2, 6 bases. V lost 5 bases and J 5 bases, leaving 9 bases between the germline ends. Germline assignment: CDR1 GTSNPN and CDR2 SVGIG (reference sequence). This CDR3 is 11 amino acids long. The CDR3 loop is CAWGTSETQYF. The CDR3 region has the DNA TGTGCCTGGGGGACTTCGGAGACCCAGTACTTC.

The J gene is TRBJ2-6, the V gene TRBV28; tentatively, D is TRBD1 (6 bases). The CDR3 spans 14 residues. Trimming removed 7 bases from V and 3 bases from J, with 10 bases in between. Germline-derived CDR1 and CDR2 are MDHEN and SYDVKM. The CDR3 is CASTQGGGANVLTF. The CDR3 nucleotides are TGTGCCAGCACCCAAGGGGGTGGGGCCAACGTCCTGACTTTC.

The CDR3 sequence: CASSITARDGQPQHF. CDR3 nucleotide sequence: TGTGCCAGCAGTATCACGGCCAGGGATGGTCAGCCCCAGCATTTT. V usage is TRBV6-5 and J usage is TRBJ1-5, with a weak D call TRBD1 (5 bases). Trimming shortened V by 5 bases and J by 6 bases, and 17 bases separated the two germline ends. In germline, CDR1 is MNHEY, CDR2 SVGAGI. The CDR3 loop spans 15 amino acids.

V gene TRBV6-5 combines with J gene TRBJ2-4; maybe TRBD2 (5 bases). V was trimmed by 5 bases and J by 0 bases, leaving 11 bases between them. From germline, CDR1 is MNHEY and CDR2 SVGAGI. The CDR3 has 15 residues. The CDR3 DNA sequence: TGTGCCAGCAGTCCCATACGGGAAGCCAAAAACATTCAGTACTTC. As protein: CASSPIREAKNIQYF.

The V gene is TRBV28, the J gene TRBJ2-2; 8 nucleotides line up with TRBD1. From germline, CDR1 is MDHEN and CDR2 SYDVKM. The CDR3 has 17 amino acids. J gave up 0 bases and V 2 bases, and 5 bases lay outside the gene matches. The CDR3 region has the DNA TGTGCCAGCAGTTTAGGACAGGGTAGAGCGAACACCGGGGAGCTGTTTTTT. As protein: CASSLGQGRANTGELFF.

This chain links TRBV5-1 with TRBJ2-1; 13 bases line up with TRBD2. The CDR3 consists of 16 residues. CDR1 and CDR2 from the germline V gene are SGHRS and YFSETQ. V was pared by 4 bases and J by 4 bases, with 5 bases of the junction left unmatched. CDR3 sequence (DNA): TGCGCCAGCAGCGGAGGACTAGCGGGGGATTACAATGAGCAGTTCTTC. As protein: CASSGGLAGDYNEQFF.

The chain is built from TRBV2 and TRBJ1-1, with D possibly matching TRBD1 (6 bases). This CDR3 is 15 amino acids long. The germline V gene has CDR1 SNHLY and CDR2 FYNNEI. V lost 0 bases and J lost 1, with 9 bases in between. The DNA of the CDR3 is TGTGCCAGCAGTGAAGCACAGGGCTCGAACACTGAAGCTTTCTTT. Translating gives CASSEAQGSNTEAFF.

This clone was counted a single time. The V call is TRBV5-1, the J call TRBJ1-1; D call uncertain. V dropped 0 bases and J dropped 2 bases, with 14 bases sitting between them. This CDR3 has 16 amino acids. Germline-derived CDR1 and CDR2 are SGHRS and YFSETQ. The DNA of the CDR3 is TGCGCCAGCAGCTTGGCGGTGTCTGGAGTTAACACTGAAGCTTTCTTT. This translates into CASSLAVSGVNTEAFF.

V gene TRBV20-1 combines with J gene TRBJ2-3; 8 nucleotides match TRBD2. Germline lookup yields CDR1 DFQATT and CDR2 SNEGSKA (reference sequence). The junction had 2 bases not matched to a gene; V was cut back by 6 bases and J by 6 bases. The CDR3 consists of 11 residues. CDR3 DNA: TGCAGTGCCGGGGGGGGCGATACGCAGTATTTT. It is translated as CSAGGGDTQYF.

The chain couples TRBV6-4 to TRBJ2-1; 14 bases map to TRBD2. This CDR3 is built from 15 residues. Germline V gene lookup returns CDR1 MRHNA and CDR2 SNTAGT. Losses at the gene ends were 3 bases for V and 6 bases for J; bases not matched to a gene: 1. The CDR3 is CASSEGTSGGNEQFF. Here the CDR3 DNA reads TGTGCCAGCAGTGAGGGGACTAGCGGGGGCAATGAGCAGTTCTTC.

The chain couples TRBV9 to TRBJ1-1; no clear D. The CDR3 has 13 residues. Trimming took 3 bases from V and 1 from J, leaving 7 bases between them. The germline V gene encodes CDR1 SGDLS and CDR2 YYNGEE. CDR3 nucleotide sequence: TGTGCCAGCAGCGCCCTAGGGAACACTGAAGCTTTCTTT. Protein: CASSALGNTEAFF.

The chain carries TRBV5-6 and TRBJ1-2, with D uncertain. This CDR3 region has 12 residues. Germline V CDR1 and CDR2: SGHDT, YYEEEE. The V gene lost 0 bases and the J gene lost 12 bases, with 12 bases spanning the gap. This CDR3 reads CASSLAPRIHTF. CDR3 nucleotides: TGTGCCAGCAGCTTGGCCCCCAGAATCCACACCTTC.

This clone was detected a few times. The rearrangement joins TRBV7-2 to TRBJ2-3; TRBD2 matches 12 bases. The length of the CDR3 is 15 residues. The germline CDR1 and CDR2 sequences are SGHTA and FQGNSA. Trimming removed 4 bases from V and 6 bases from J; junction bases left unmatched: 5. The DNA for the CDR3 is TGTGCCAGCAGCTCTAGCGGGAGGGCCCAGGATACGCAGTATTTT. This translates into CASSSSGRAQDTQYF.

The rearrangement joins TRBV6-1 to TRBJ2-1; possible D gene TRBD1, 6 bases. Germline V gene lookup returns CDR1 MNHNS and CDR2 SASEGT. Trimming left V 6 bases short and J 0 bases short, with 9 bases between. The CDR3 covers 14 residues. CDR3 region: CASSRQDSYNEQFF. DNA of the CDR3: TGTGCCAGCAGCCGACAGGACTCCTACAATGAGCAGTTCTTC.

The chain recombines TRBV28 with TRBJ1-2; D uncertain. The CDR3 length is 17 residues. The germline V and J ends were trimmed by 3 bases and 8 bases, with 25 bases remaining between them. The germline gives CDR1 MDHEN, CDR2 SYDVKM. DNA for the CDR3: TGTGCCAGCAGTTTTCCTATCGCTACCTCTTTCTCGGGGGGCTACACCTTC. As protein: CASSFPIATSFSGGYTF.

This sequence joins TRBV6-1 and TRBJ2-7; 7 nucleotides line up with TRBD2. V was clipped by 4 bases and J by 0 bases; unmatched bases: 6. The CDR3 is 15 residues long. The V gene's germline CDR1 is MNHNS and CDR2 SASEGT. The CDR3 here is CASSGRGILSYEQYF. CDR3 sequence (DNA): TGTGCCAGCAGTGGGCGGGGGATACTCTCCTACGAGCAGTACTTC.

The chain carries TRBV28 and TRBJ1-5; D possibly corresponds to TRBD1 (6 bases). CDR1 and CDR2 (germline): MDHEN, SYDVKM. Trimming took 7 bases from V and 7 from J, leaving 20 bases between them. The CDR3 runs 15 residues. Written as DNA, the CDR3 is TGTGCCAGCACCCACTTAGGGGGAGTCGAGCAGCCCCAGCATTTT. Translating gives CASTHLGGVEQPQHF.

J is TRBJ2-7 and V is TRBV7-9, with 8 positions matching TRBD2. This CDR3 contains 15 residues. Per the germline V gene, CDR1 is SEHNR and CDR2 is FQNEAQ (reference sequence). J lost 0 bases, V lost 3 bases, and 4 bases had no gene match. CDR3 sequence (DNA): TGTGCCAGCAGCTTCGTAGGACTAGCCTCCTACGAGCAGTACTTC. Protein product: CASSFVGLASYEQYF.

The V call is TRBV27, the J call TRBJ2-3; TRBD2 agrees at 12 bases. V was pared by 5 bases and J by 7 bases, with 7 bases of the junction left unmatched. Germline CDR1 MNHEY, CDR2 SMNVEV (reference sequence). CDR3 length: 15 amino acids. This chain's CDR3 is CASSVLAGGDNTQYF. The CDR3, as DNA: TGTGCCAGCAGTGTTCTAGCGGGAGGGGACAATACGCAGTATTTT.

This chain joins TRBV5-4 and TRBJ2-7, with D maybe TRBD2 (6 bases). The CDR3 sequence is 14 residues long. Germline loops: CDR1 SGHNT, CDR2 YYREEE (reference sequence). Between the trimmed V and J ends, which lost 0 bases and 3 bases, there was a span of 10 bases. The CDR3 nucleotides are TGTGCCAGCAGCTTGGCGTCGACTAGCTACGAGCAGTACTTC. Its translation: CASSLASTSYEQYF.

This clone was found once. The rearrangement links TRBV9 to TRBJ2-7; 9 bases match TRBD1. Looked up from germline, CDR1 is SGDLS and CDR2 is YYNGEE. With 3 bases clipped from V and 4 bases from J, the junction kept 2 bases outside the gene matches. This CDR3 has 13 amino acids. CDR3 sequence: CASSGGQGYEQYF. The CDR3 DNA reads as TGTGCCAGCAGCGGGGGACAGGGATACGAGCAGTACTTC.

The DNA for the CDR3 is TGCGCCAGCAGCCCGGGACTTAATCAGCCCCAGCATTTT. It encodes CASSPGLNQPQHF. The chain employs TRBV5-1 and TRBJ1-5; D possibly corresponds to TRBD1 (5 bases). Looked up from germline, CDR1 is SGHRS and CDR2 is YFSETQ. The CDR3 runs to 13 residues. V was cut by 4 bases and J by 4 bases, with 9 bases left in between.

The gene calls are TRBV7-9 and TRBJ2-7; TRBD2 aligns across 11 bases. Germline V CDR1 and CDR2: SEHNR, FQNEAQ (reference sequence). CDR3 length equals 17 residues. V was clipped by 0 bases and J by 5 bases; unmatched bases: 9. In nucleotides, the CDR3 is TGTGCCAGCAGCTTAGCTCGCGGCACTAGCGGGAGAAACGAGCAGTACTTC. Protein: CASSLARGTSGRNEQYF. Variable domain in full (rest from reference TRBV7-9 and TRBJ2-7): DTGVSQNPRHKITKRGQNVTFRCDPISEHNRLYWYRQTLGQGPEFLTYFQNEAQLEKSRLLSDRFSAERPKGSFSTLEIQRTEQGDSAMYLCASSLARGTSGRNEQYFGPGTRLTVT.

The chain recombines TRBV6-6 with TRBJ1-2, with D possibly TRBD1 on 6 matching bases. With 5 bases removed from V and 5 bases from J, the gap between germline ends came to 15 bases. Germline V gene lookup returns CDR1 MNHNY and CDR2 SVGAGI (reference sequence). The CDR3 consists of 14 residues. This CDR3 is CASSPQEGGYGYTF. Here the CDR3 DNA reads TGTGCCAGCAGTCCCCAAGAGGGGGGGTATGGCTACACCTTC.